This TCR beta chain was sequenced in a study of regulatory T cells in long-lasting Graves disease. The CDR3 runs to 15 residues. V lost 2 bases to trimming and J lost 2 bases; unmatched junction nucleotides: 5. CDR1 and CDR2 (germline): LNHDA, SQIVND (reference sequence). Libraries of TCR beta came from iRepertoire HTBI primers plus Arm-PCR of CDR3 regions. From the multiplex PCR reads, TCRdb called clonotypes with MiXCR, one entry per CDR3 protein. The sample holds approximately 480,000 distinct CDR3 sequences, around 15% seen once. As for time point: newly diagnosed GD, antithyroid drugs for less than 3 months. Following extraction of RNA from PBMCs, that RNA was used to make the TCR library. This clonotype occurred a few times. The antigen is unknown. Study findings and constraints: When disease was persistent, TRBV28, TRBJ1-2 and TRBJ2-5 were the favored segments. The persistent group shared about 2,500 public clonotypes, more than the approximately 890 shared by new patients.

The sample was also linked to a second study, of T cells in Graves' hyperthyroidism and ophthalmopathy. As that report states: First-round RT-PCR of the TCR CDR3 relied on the HTBI primer set. Blood samples included most of the expanded thyroid clonotypes exceeding 0.001.

J is TRBJ2-5 and V is TRBV19; TRBD1 matches 7 bases. The specimen comprised peripheral blood mononuclear cells (PBMCs), sampled at new diagnosis, from a patient treated with antithyroid drugs. The sequence was collected from a man aged 35 to 55 with Graves disease. CDR3 coding DNA: TGTGCCAGTAGTATATCGGGACAGAAACAAGAGACCCAGTACTTC. This translates into CASSISGQKQETQYF.